The clone carrying this T cell receptor beta chain has a count of ten or more. As yet, its antigen is unknown. Together with a sample-barcoded 5' primer, a J-beta primer mix was included in a second PCR lasting roughly 6 to 12 cycles. One entry per CDR3 protein, called by TCRdb with MiXCR from the 5' RACE reads. The data contain roughly 500,000 distinct CDR3 sequences, roughly 28% of them singletons. This sample was included in a study of blood T cells in healthy people across ages. This CDR3 is 12 amino acids long. The V gene lost 0 bases and the J gene lost 3 bases, with 1 base spanning the gap. In germline, CDR1 is MGHRA, CDR2 YSYEKL. Points from the study as a whole: Older age coincided with a roughly linear decline in TCR beta diversity per million T cells.

This sequence was found in a woman in her 70s in good health. This chain connects TRBV4-1 to TRBJ2-3; D uncertain. The specimen was blood. CDR3 coding DNA: TGCGCCAGCAGCCAAGATACAGATACGCAGTATTTT. It yields the protein CASSQDTDTQYF.